These 7 T cell receptor beta chains originate from one sample sequenced in a study of shared clonotypes between healthy human individuals. Assay: immunoSEQ multiplex PCR; the TCRdb copy retains only in-frame clones and omits some. The table records about 580,000 clones, roughly 98% of them present only once. CD8 cells classed as naive were CD45RO-negative and positively selected for CCR7, excluding terminally differentiated effector memory CD45RA+ cells. Sequenced sample: naive CD8+ T cells sorted from blood. Source of these receptors: a man under 40 in good health.

The rearrangement links TRBV11-2 to TRBJ2-2, with TRBD1 matching 7 bases. This CDR3 has 16 amino acids. V lost 1 base and J lost 4; bases outside the gene matches: 6. Germline V gene data show CDR1 as SGHAT and CDR2 as FQNNGV. The chain's CDR3 is CASSLVGRGSTGELFF. CDR3 nucleotide sequence: TGTGCCAGCAGCTTAGTAGGCAGGGGGAGCACCGGGGAGCTGTTTTTT. The full variable domain, rest sourced from reference TRBV11-2 and TRBJ2-2, is EAGVAQSPRYKIIEKRQSVAFWCNPISGHATLYWYQQILGQGPKLLIQFQNNGVVDDSQLPKDRFSAERLKGVDSTLKIQPAKLEDSAVYLCASSLVGRGSTGELFFGEGSRLTVL.

This clone is a singleton in its sample. The chain couples TRBV7-2 to TRBJ2-1; TRBD2 matches at 14 bases. This CDR3 is built from 18 residues. Germline V gene lookup returns CDR1 SGHTA and CDR2 FQGNSA. V shed 1 base and J 5 bases; nucleotides not matched to a gene: 7. CDR3 nucleotides: TGTGCCAGCAGCTTAGTGGGGACTAGCGGGAGTAACGACAATGAGCAGTTCTTC. Residues: CASSLVGTSGSNDNEQFF.

This clone was seen a single time. V and J are TRBV6-1 and TRBJ1-5; D uncertain. Trimming took off 3 bases at V and 4 bases at J, with 10 bases between the two ends. The CDR3 has 14 amino acids. Per germline, CDR1 MNHNS and CDR2 SASEGT. The CDR3 DNA reads TGTGCCAGCAGTGAGGACGGGTGGAATCAGCCCCAGCATTTT. Protein sequence: CASSEDGWNQPQHF.

The chain recombines TRBV6-1 with TRBJ2-7; tentatively, D is TRBD1 (5 bases). Germline V lookup: CDR1 MNHNS, CDR2 SASEGT. Trimming took off 3 bases at V and 4 bases at J, with 10 bases between the two ends. The CDR3 is made up of 13 amino acids. The chain's CDR3 is CASSEDISYEQYF. The CDR3 nucleotides are TGTGCCAGCAGTGAGGACATCTCATACGAGCAGTACTTC.

The sample holds one count of this clone. The gene calls are TRBV7-9 and TRBJ1-2; D possibly corresponds to TRBD1 (6 bases). The V end lost 5 bases, the J end lost 6 bases, and 13 bases lay between the germline ends. Per germline, CDR1 SEHNR and CDR2 FQNEAQ (reference sequence). CDR3 size: 13 residues. CDR3 sequence (DNA): TGTGCCAGCAGCGACGGGACAACCCATGGCTACACCTTC. This encodes CASSDGTTHGYTF.

The chain recombines TRBV6-1 with TRBJ2-1; D remains ambiguous. V was trimmed by 8 bases and J by 0 bases, leaving 14 bases between them. The CDR3 extends over 15 amino acids. Germline assignment: CDR1 MNHNS and CDR2 SASEGT. CDR3 DNA: TGTGCCAGCGTGGTACGCCTTAGCTCCTACAATGAGCAGTTCTTC. It yields the protein CASVVRLSSYNEQFF.

The chain has TRBV9 and TRBJ2-3; TRBD2 matches 8 bases. With V trimmed by 4 bases and J by 4 bases, 11 bases remained unmatched. This CDR3 comprises 16 residues. From germline, CDR1 is SGDLS and CDR2 YYNGEE. The CDR3 is CASSPAEREFPDTQYF. The CDR3 DNA is TGTGCCAGCAGCCCCGCAGAGCGGGAGTTTCCAGATACGCAGTATTTT.